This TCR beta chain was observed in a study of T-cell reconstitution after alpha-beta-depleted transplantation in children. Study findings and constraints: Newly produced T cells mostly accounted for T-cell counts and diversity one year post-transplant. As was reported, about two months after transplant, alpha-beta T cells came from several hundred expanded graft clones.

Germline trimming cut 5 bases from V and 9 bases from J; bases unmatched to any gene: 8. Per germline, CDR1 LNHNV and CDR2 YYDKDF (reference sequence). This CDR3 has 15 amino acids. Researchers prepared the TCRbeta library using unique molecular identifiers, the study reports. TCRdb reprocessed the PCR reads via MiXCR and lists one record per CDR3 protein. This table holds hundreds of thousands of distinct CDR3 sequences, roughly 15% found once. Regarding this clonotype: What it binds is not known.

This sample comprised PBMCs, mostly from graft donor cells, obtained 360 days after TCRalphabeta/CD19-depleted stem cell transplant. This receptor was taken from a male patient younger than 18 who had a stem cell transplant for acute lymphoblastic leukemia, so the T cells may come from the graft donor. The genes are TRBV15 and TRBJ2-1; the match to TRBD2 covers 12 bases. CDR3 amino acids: CATSGRLAGESEQFF. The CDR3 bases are TGTGCCACCAGCGGCCGACTAGCGGGAGAAAGTGAGCAGTTCTTC.